The rows below give T cell receptor beta chains drawn from one sample of a study of regulatory T cells in long-lasting Graves disease. One entry per CDR3 protein, called by TCRdb with MiXCR from the multiplex PCR reads. Here the sample spans 530,000 or so distinct CDR3 sequences, roughly 12% being singletons. These data were also reused for a study on T cells in Graves' hyperthyroidism and ophthalmopathy.

The specimen was peripheral blood mononuclear cells (PBMCs), collected at new diagnosis, from a patient treated with antithyroid drugs. Receptors originate from a young man with Graves disease. Each CDR3 is given with its conserved first and last residue. D genes are given only for firm matches. Size tells how often a clone was seen (once, few, many) or the class of an expanded clone, and some rows leave it out.

D	size	J	V	CDR3	DNA
-	few	TRBJ2-3	TRBV30	CAWSSSPFGTDTQYF	TGTGCCTGGAGTTCGTCCCCGTTCGGGACAGATACGCAGTATTTT
-	few	TRBJ1-5	TRBV20-1	CSARERHPGQPQHF	TGCAGTGCTAGAGAGAGACACCCGGGGCAGCCCCAGCATTTT
-	few	TRBJ1-1	TRBV11-2	CASSLELSPAFF	TGTGCCAGCAGCTTAGAGTTATCCCCAGCTTTCTTT
-	few	TRBJ2-2	TRBV5-1	CASSLGGGGGELFF	TGCGCCAGCAGCTTGGGTGGAGGCGGCGGGGAGCTGTTTTTT
-	-	TRBJ2-1	TRBV7-3	CASSSPRGEQFF	TGTGCCAGCAGCTCCCCTAGGGGTGAGCAGTTCTTC
-	many	TRBJ1-3	TRBV6-9	CASSYSPAWDTIYF	TGTGCCAGCAGTTACTCCCCCGCTTGGGACACCATATATTTT
TRBD2	many	TRBJ2-1	TRBV6-1	CASSPWREFYNEQFF	TGTGCCAGCAGTCCCTGGCGGGAGTTCTACAATGAGCAGTTCTTC
-	many	TRBJ1-1	TRBV29-1	CSVDLATEAFF	TGCAGCGTTGACCTGGCCACTGAAGCTTTCTTT
-	-	TRBJ1-5	TRBV5-1	CASSPLPGGDQPQHF	TGCGCCAGCAGCCCCCTCCCGGGGGGCGATCAGCCCCAGCATTTT
-	-	TRBJ2-7	TRBV6-1	CASRLTNEQYF	TGTGCCAGCAGGCTTACAAATGAGCAGTACTTC
TRBD2	many	TRBJ2-5	TRBV24-1	CATQTSGRETQYF	TGTGCCACCCAGACTAGCGGCAGAGAGACCCAGTACTTC
TRBD2	many	TRBJ2-3	TRBV20-1	CSAILAGADTQYF	TGCAGTGCCATTCTAGCGGGAGCAGATACGCAGTATTTT
-	many	TRBJ2-2	TRBV6-2/TRBV6-3	CASSYSGGVGTGELFF	TGTGCCAGCAGTTACTCGGGGGGTGTGGGGACCGGGGAGCTGTTTTTT
TRBD2	many	TRBJ2-1	TRBV7-8	CASSTSGSTSYNEQFF	TGTGCCAGCAGCACAAGCGGGAGCACCTCCTACAATGAGCAGTTCTTC
TRBD2	many	TRBJ2-7	TRBV20-1	CSALTTSGRVEQYF	TGCAGTGCCCTCACGACTAGCGGGAGGGTCGAGCAGTACTTC
-	-	TRBJ2-1	TRBV9	CASSPGSGDYNEQFF	TGTGCCAGCAGCCCGGGGTCGGGGGACTACAATGAGCAGTTCTTC
TRBD1	few	TRBJ2-1	TRBV7-8	CASSSTGGNSEQFF	TGTGCCAGCAGCTCGACAGGGGGAAACAGTGAGCAGTTCTTC
TRBD1	many	TRBJ2-7	TRBV7-8	CASSEQGFPPYEQYF	TGTGCCAGCAGCGAACAGGGGTTTCCCCCCTACGAGCAGTACTTC
TRBD1	many	TRBJ2-7	TRBV2	CASRSTGGFDEQYF	TGTGCCAGCAGATCGACAGGGGGCTTCGACGAGCAGTACTTC
-	many	TRBJ2-1	TRBV2	CASKEVAGSDEQFF	TGTGCCAGCAAGGAGGTAGCTGGGTCGGATGAGCAGTTCTTC
TRBD2	-	TRBJ2-7	TRBV19	CASSIILAGAYEQYF	TGTGCCAGTAGTATTATCCTAGCGGGGGCCTACGAGCAGTACTTC
-	many	TRBJ1-5	TRBV7-9	CASSQEGLNQPQHF	TGTGCCAGCAGCCAAGAGGGCCTTAATCAGCCCCAGCATTTT
-	many	TRBJ2-5	TRBV12-5	CASGLVSWYQETQYF	TGTGCTAGTGGTTTGGTATCCTGGTACCAAGAGACCCAGTACTTC
TRBD1	many	TRBJ1-2	TRBV19	CASKPPGQGYGYTF	TGTGCCAGTAAACCGCCGGGACAGGGATATGGCTACACCTTC
-	-	TRBJ2-7	TRBV9	CASSPQAGYEQYF	TGTGCCAGCAGCCCGCAAGCTGGGTACGAGCAGTACTTC
TRBD1	-	TRBJ2-7	TRBV5-6	CASSLPGGLYEQYF	TGTGCCAGCAGCTTACCAGGGGGCCTCTACGAGCAGTACTTC
TRBD2	-	TRBJ2-7	TRBV18	CASSRREGPYEQYF	TGTGCCAGCTCACGACGGGAGGGACCCTACGAGCAGTACTTC
TRBD2	many	TRBJ2-5	TRBV20-1	CSFHPLAGQETQYF	TGCAGTTTCCATCCACTAGCGGGACAAGAGACCCAGTACTTC
-	-	TRBJ2-3	TRBV24-1	CATSDPDTSDTQYF	TGTGCCACCAGTGACCCCGACACGTCAGATACGCAGTATTTT
-	-	TRBJ2-1	TRBV7-9	CASSPKASENKQFF	TGTGCCAGCAGCCCTAAAGCCAGCGAGAATAAGCAGTTCTTC
TRBD1	many	TRBJ2-7	TRBV7-2	CASSIPDRGLDEQYF	TGTGCCAGCAGCATCCCCGACAGGGGGCTGGACGAGCAGTACTTC
-	many	TRBJ2-3	TRBV11-2	CASSILASTDTQYF	TGTGCCAGCAGCATACTAGCTAGCACAGATACGCAGTATTTT
-	-	TRBJ2-7	TRBV6-5	CASSSWFDMTEQYF	TGTGCCAGCAGTTCTTGGTTTGACATGACCGAGCAGTACTTC
TRBD2	many	TRBJ2-3	TRBV20-1	CSAPLPGLNTDTQYF	TGCAGTGCGCCATTACCGGGACTAAACACAGATACGCAGTATTTT
TRBD1	many	TRBJ2-3	TRBV12-3/TRBV12-4	CASSNRDSSRDTQYF	TGTGCCAGCAGTAACCGGGACAGCAGCAGAGATACGCAGTATTTT
TRBD2	many	TRBJ2-2	TRBV29-1	CSVGTSGSGELFF	TGCAGCGTTGGGACTAGCGGGAGCGGGGAGCTGTTTTTT
TRBD2	few	TRBJ2-1	TRBV6-9	CASSSPTGTSDYNEQFF	TGTGCCAGCAGTTCACCCACCGGGACTAGCGACTACAATGAGCAGTTCTTC
-	many	TRBJ2-2	TRBV28	CASSFSRSTGELFF	TGTGCCAGCAGTTTTTCCCGATCCACCGGGGAGCTGTTTTTT
-	many	TRBJ2-5	TRBV11-2	CASSPRAGETQYF	TGTGCCAGCAGCCCCCGGGCGGGAGAGACCCAGTACTTC
-	many	TRBJ2-2	TRBV5-1	CASSPNGDPRSGELFF	TGCGCCAGCAGCCCCAACGGGGACCCGCGTTCCGGGGAGCTGTTTTTT
-	-	TRBJ1-5	TRBV11-2	CASGSDGYSNQPQHF	TGTGCCAGCGGCTCGGACGGCTATAGCAATCAGCCCCAGCATTTT
TRBD2	many	TRBJ2-5	TRBV29-1	CSVETAFTSGPSTRTQYF	TGCAGCGTTGAAACGGCCTTCACTAGCGGGCCTTCCACACGGACCCAGTACTTC
TRBD1	few	TRBJ2-4	TRBV19	CASSLGTGMDIQYF	TGTGCCAGTAGTCTCGGGACAGGGATGGACATTCAGTACTTC
-	-	TRBJ1-2	TRBV29-1	CSVGGIGGTRYGYTF	TGCAGCGTTGGGGGAATCGGGGGGACCCGTTATGGCTACACCTTC
TRBD2	many	TRBJ2-7	TRBV28	CASVGGFYEQYF	TGTGCCAGCGTGGGGGGGTTTTACGAGCAGTACTTC
TRBD2	-	TRBJ2-7	TRBV6-2/TRBV6-3	CASSYVGRTGGSYEQYF	TGTGCCAGCAGTTACGTGGGGAGGACGGGAGGGTCCTACGAGCAGTACTTC
-	many	TRBJ2-7	TRBV7-2	CASSHAKGTGSYEQYF	TGTGCCAGCAGCCACGCGAAAGGCACGGGATCCTACGAGCAGTACTTC
-	many	TRBJ1-1	TRBV20-1	CSAVKGSLNTEAFF	TGCAGTGCTGTTAAAGGGAGCTTGAACACTGAAGCTTTCTTT
-	many	TRBJ1-2	TRBV2	CASYSLNWSRGGYTF	TGTGCCAGTTACTCCCTAAATTGGAGTCGTGGAGGCTACACCTTC
-	many	TRBJ2-3	TRBV27	CASSPYGGGLTDTQYF	TGTGCCAGCAGCCCATACGGGGGCGGCTTAACAGATACGCAGTATTTT
TRBD2	many	TRBJ2-7	TRBV6-9	CASSYYSSGRGHEQYF	TGTGCCAGCAGTTACTACTCTAGCGGGAGAGGACACGAGCAGTACTTC
-	few	TRBJ2-7	TRBV3-1	CASSQIQGWQYF	TGTGCCAGCAGCCAAATTCAGGGATGGCAGTACTTC
-	few	TRBJ2-1	TRBV6-4	CASSQGENEQFF	TGTGCCAGCAGCCAGGGAGAGAATGAGCAGTTCTTC
TRBD2	few	TRBJ2-5	TRBV5-1	CASSLAARERRETQYF	TGCGCCAGCAGCTTGGCGGCGCGGGAGCGCAGGGAGACCCAGTACTTC